These 20 T cell receptor beta chains came from one sample sequenced in a study of blood T cells in healthy people across ages (dated by TCRdb to between 2014 and 2017). Receptors were amplified or captured by 5' RACE. Instrument used: Illumina HiSeq 2500. A second about 7 to 11 cycle PCR used a sample-barcoded 5' primer and a J-beta primer mix. TCRdb handled the public reads itself, with Q25 trimming in fastp and clone calling in MiXCR, and kept productive beta chains. Every entry covers one CDR3 protein and lists the most common genes and DNA from its rows. For this sample there are 950,000 to 1,200,000 distinct CDR3 sequences; around two fifths appear just once. The ten biggest clones cover about an eighth of the sample. Sample: blood. The receptors here all came from a man younger than 30 in good health.

J is TRBJ1-1 and V is TRBV10-3; D is unclear. In germline, CDR1 is ENHRY, CDR2 SYGVKD. Trimming pared 7 bases from V and 0 bases from J, leaving 9 bases between. This CDR3 contains 13 residues. This CDR3 reads CAITPAMNTEAFF. In DNA, the CDR3 is TGTGCCATCACCCCGGCGATGAACACTGAAGCTTTCTTT.

This chain uses TRBV27 with TRBJ1-6; the D is unclear. Per the germline V gene, CDR1 is MNHEY and CDR2 is SMNVEV (reference sequence). The CDR3 contains 17 residues. V was trimmed by 5 bases and J by 0 bases, leaving 14 bases between them. CDR3 region: CASSRTAGSSYNSPLHF. The CDR3 nucleotides are TGTGCCAGCAGTCGGACGGCGGGGAGCTCCTATAATTCACCCCTCCACTTT.

This clonotype appeared a few times. This chain uses TRBV12-3 or TRBV12-4 with TRBJ2-2, with D uncertain. The CDR3 is 11 amino acids. The CDR3 nucleotides are TGTGCGAGCCGCGAGCCCGGGGAGCTGTTTTTT. Translating it yields CASREPGELFF.

The CDR3 sequence: CASSLGTSQYF. CDR3 nucleotides: TGTGCCAGCAGTTTAGGGACTAGTCAGTACTTC. The chain combines TRBV12-3 or TRBV12-4 with TRBJ2-7; 7 bases agree with TRBD2. V shed 1 base, J shed 10 bases, and the junction held 1 base outside the gene matches. The CDR3 covers 11 residues.

This clonotype was found a few times. This rearrangement joins TRBV12-3 or TRBV12-4 to TRBJ2-7; unclear D gene. The CDR3 is 11 amino acids. Trimming cost V 6 bases and J 0 bases, with 3 bases left between them. CDR3 in amino acids: CASRVSYEQYF. The DNA of the CDR3 is TGTGCCAGCAGGGTCTCCTACGAGCAGTACTTC.

The V and J genes are TRBV7-2 and TRBJ1-4; weak D call: TRBD1 (6 bases). Per germline, CDR1 SGHTA and CDR2 FQGNSA. The CDR3 is 15 amino acids. V lost 5 bases, J lost 8 bases, and 18 bases lay in between. CDR3 loop: CASSPTGGAREKLFF. The CDR3 DNA follows: TGTGCCAGCAGCCCGACAGGAGGGGCTCGGGAAAAACTGTTTTTT.

The genes are TRBV24-1 and TRBJ1-1, with 10 nucleotides matching TRBD1. The CDR3 consists of 19 residues. J gave up 1 base and V 1 base, and 11 bases lay outside the gene matches. The germline CDR1 and CDR2 sequences are KGHDR and SFDVKD. CDR3 sequence reads: CATSDFPTKDRGSNTEAFF. Here the CDR3 DNA reads TGTGCCACCAGTGATTTTCCAACGAAGGACAGGGGGTCGAACACTGAAGCTTTCTTT.

The chain recombines TRBV27 with TRBJ2-7; D is uncertain. Trimming left V 0 bases short and J 7 bases short, with 13 bases between. CDR1 and CDR2 from the germline V gene are MNHEY and SMNVEV (reference sequence). The CDR3 runs to 14 residues. CDR3 in amino acids: CASSLSVFYNEQYF. Written as DNA, the CDR3 is TGTGCCAGCAGTTTATCGGTATTCTACAATGAGCAGTACTTC.

The rearrangement joins TRBV6-5 to TRBJ2-3; D is ambiguous. This CDR3 contains 13 residues. The V end lost 5 bases, the J end lost 11 bases, and 17 bases lay between the germline ends. The germline V gene has CDR1 MNHEY and CDR2 SVGAGI. Here the CDR3 reads CASSDLDGLEQYF. In nucleotides, the CDR3 is TGTGCCAGCAGTGACCTCGATGGGCTGGAGCAGTATTTT.

This clonotype came up a few times. V and J are TRBV6-1 and TRBJ1-5; D gene ambiguous. CDR1 and CDR2 from the germline V gene are MNHNS and SASEGT. V gave up 2 bases and J gave up 1 base, with 12 bases separating them. CDR3 length: 16 residues. The CDR3 protein is CASSENGWTSNQPQHF. CDR3 nucleotide sequence: TGTGCCAGCAGTGAAAATGGATGGACGAGCAATCAGCCCCAGCATTTT.

This clonotype was counted only a few times. This sequence joins TRBV20-1 and TRBJ2-1, with D possibly being TRBD1 (5 bases). The J call is doubtful: the DNA matches TRBJ2-7 better. This CDR3 comprises 15 residues. CDR1 is DFQATT, CDR2 SNEGSKA, per germline (reference sequence). The CDR3 DNA follows: TGCAGTGCTAGAGCAGGGATGGTGCCCTACAATGAGCAGTACTTC. This codes for CSARAGMVPYNEQYF.

A few counts support this clonotype. The chain has TRBV10-3 and TRBJ1-4, with D possibly being TRBD1 (5 bases). Germline lookup yields CDR1 ENHRY and CDR2 SYGVKD. V was shortened by 3 bases and J by 5 bases, with 10 bases between the two germline ends. The CDR3 consists of 14 residues. In DNA, the CDR3 is TGTGCCATCAGTGACCCGACAGCCAATGAAAAACTGTTTTTT. This gives the protein CAISDPTANEKLFF.

This clonotype turned up a few times. The chain joins TRBV12-3 or TRBV12-4 to TRBJ1-5; D remains ambiguous. Trimming shortened V by 6 bases and J by 12 bases, and 12 bases separated the two germline ends. The CDR3 has 11 amino acids. CDR3 protein: CASSSQEYQHF. The CDR3 nucleotides are TGTGCCAGCAGCTCTCAGGAATACCAGCATTTT.

A few counts support this clonotype. This chain joins TRBV6-2 or TRBV6-3 and TRBJ1-5; 8 bases are a match to TRBD1. CDR1 MNHEY and CDR2 SVGEGT come from the germline V gene. J was trimmed by 10 bases and V by 5 bases; bases with no gene match: 16. CDR3 length equals 16 residues. CDR3 residues: CASSALRTGPLGPQHF. In nucleotides, the CDR3 is TGTGCCAGCAGTGCCCTTCGGACAGGGCCGCTCGGACCCCAGCATTTT.

The chain recombines TRBV7-2 with TRBJ2-3, with a weak D call TRBD1 (5 bases). The ends were cut back, 10 bases at V and 0 bases at J, with 11 bases in the middle. Germline V CDR1 and CDR2: SGHTA, FQGNSA. The CDR3 runs to 13 residues. CDR3 bases: TGTGCCACCGACAGTCTCAGCACAGATACGCAGTATTTT. It translates to CATDSLSTDTQYF.

This rearrangement joins TRBV12-3 or TRBV12-4 to TRBJ2-3, with 8 nucleotides matching TRBD1. Trimming at V came to 4 bases and at J to 5 bases, leaving 5 bases not matched to a gene. The CDR3 loop spans 14 amino acids. The CDR3 loop is CASSWTGSGDTQYF. Written as DNA, the CDR3 is TGTGCCAGCAGTTGGACAGGGTCGGGAGATACGCAGTATTTT.

Many counts were recorded for this clonotype. The rearrangement links TRBV29-1 to TRBJ2-1; D is tentatively TRBD1 or TRBD2 (6 bases each). The CDR3 spans 15 residues. Germline V lookup: CDR1 SQVTM, CDR2 ANQGSEA. The V end was cut by 1 base, the J end by 3 bases, with 13 bases between. The CDR3 is CSVEVSGAVYNEQFF. In DNA form, the CDR3 reads TGCAGCGTTGAAGTTTCGGGGGCAGTCTACAATGAGCAGTTCTTC.

This clonotype was recorded many times. V is TRBV12-3 or TRBV12-4 and J is TRBJ2-5; D call uncertain. The ends were cut back, 5 bases at V and 2 bases at J, with 9 bases in the middle. The CDR3 contains 13 residues. Written as DNA, the CDR3 is TGTGCCAGCAGTCTCGGCATTCAAGAGACCCAGTACTTC. Its protein product is CASSLGIQETQYF.

This clonotype was seen a few times. The gene calls are TRBV11-2 and TRBJ2-4, with 7 positions matching TRBD1. V lost 1 base to trimming and J lost 8 bases; unmatched junction nucleotides: 8. The germline V gene has CDR1 SGHAT and CDR2 FQNNGV. CDR3 length: 15 residues. In DNA, the CDR3 is TGTGCCAGCAGCTTAGGAGCAGGGGGAGAGGACATTCAGTACTTC. This translates into CASSLGAGGEDIQYF.

The sample holds a few counts of this clonotype. The chain employs TRBV7-6 and TRBJ1-2, with D unclear. The V gene lost 6 bases and the J gene lost 5 bases, with 13 bases spanning the gap. Germline CDR1 SGHVS, CDR2 FNYEAQ. The CDR3 runs to 13 residues. The CDR3 DNA reads as TGTGCCAGCAGTGAACAGATTGGGTATGGCTACACCTTC. Translation: CASSEQIGYGYTF.